These T cell receptor beta chains were read from a single sample in a study of beta chain features in type 1 diabetes. Generated by immunoSEQ multiplex PCR, the TCRdb table keeps only in-frame clones and is missing some. The sample has roughly 170,000 clones; roughly an eighth are singletons. Material: central memory CD4+ T cells from blood. All receptors come from a woman aged 18-30 years in good health. Both conserved end residues are part of each CDR3. The order of the fields is D gene, J gene, clone size, V gene, CDR3 protein, CDR3 DNA. A D gene is named only where the DNA matches it firmly. The size field is filled for only some rows; it gives once, few, many or a size class.

>.|TRBJ1-1|few|TRBV5-1
CASNTNTEAFF
TGCGCCAGCAACACGAACACTGAAGCTTTCTTT
>.|TRBJ2-4|.|TRBV18
CASSPTRTEKNIQYF
TGTGCCAGCTCACCGACTCGGACAGAGAAAAACATTCAGTACTTC
>.|TRBJ2-7|.|TRBV2
CASTGSSYEQYF
TGTGCCAGCACCGGGAGTTCTTACGAGCAGTACTTC
>.|TRBJ1-5|.|TRBV30
CAWSRTGLNQPQHF
TGTGCCTGGAGTCGTACAGGCCTAAATCAGCCCCAGCATTTT
>.|TRBJ1-2|.|TRBV7-8
CASSLAPGQNYGYTF
TGTGCCAGCAGCTTAGCGCCAGGACAGAACTATGGCTACACCTTC
>TRBD1|TRBJ2-1|few|TRBV7-9
CASSQQGFRDEQFF
TGTGCCAGCAGCCAACAGGGGTTTAGGGATGAGCAGTTCTTC
>TRBD1|TRBJ2-7|few|TRBV7-8
CASSLVDRVLYF
TGTGCCAGCAGCCTAGTCGACAGGGTGTTGTACTTC
>TRBD1|TRBJ2-3|.|TRBV29-1
CSEQQDRGTDTQYF
TGCAGCGAACAGCAGGACAGGGGCACAGATACGCAGTATTTT
>TRBD1|TRBJ2-7|few|TRBV29-1
CSVSDRAINSYEQYF
TGCAGCGTTTCCGACAGGGCCATAAACTCCTACGAGCAGTACTTC
>TRBD1|TRBJ2-7|.|TRBV29-1
CSVGGDRGQQEQYF
TGCAGCGTTGGGGGGGACAGGGGTCAACAAGAGCAGTACTTC
>.|TRBJ2-7|few|TRBV5-1
CASSPAGGRGYEQYF
TGCGCCAGCAGCCCGGCCGGGGGGCGCGGGTACGAGCAGTACTTC
>.|TRBJ2-1|few|TRBV6-1
CASMFDEQFF
TGTGCCAGCATGTTCGATGAGCAGTTCTTC
>TRBD1|TRBJ2-1|.|TRBV11-1
CASSQTGTGGNNEQFF
TGTGCCAGCAGCCAAACCGGGACAGGGGGTAACAATGAGCAGTTCTTC
>.|TRBJ2-2|few|TRBV7-2
CASSDRRTGELFF
TGTGCCAGCAGCGACCGGAGGACCGGGGAGCTGTTTTTT
>.|TRBJ1-5|.|TRBV29-1
CSVRDGNQPQHF
TGCAGCGTTCGGGATGGCAATCAGCCCCAGCATTTT
>TRBD1|TRBJ1-5|.|TRBV19
CASTPREPPGQGPQPQHF
TGTGCCAGTACCCCCCGGGAACCGCCGGGACAGGGTCCCCAGCCCCAGCATTTT
>.|TRBJ2-3|few|TRBV10-3
CAISAGNNIGDTQYF
TGTGCCATCAGTGCCGGGAATAATATAGGAGATACGCAGTATTTT
>.|TRBJ2-1|few|TRBV27
CASSVDWTYNEQFF
TGTGCCAGCAGTGTGGACTGGACCTACAATGAGCAGTTCTTC
>.|TRBJ2-5|few|TRBV7-9
CASSLLRQEETQYF
TGTGCCAGCAGCTTATTGCGACAGGAAGAGACCCAGTACTTC
>.|TRBJ1-1|.|TRBV2
CASRRDTMNTEAFF
TGTGCCAGCAGGAGGGACACTATGAACACTGAAGCTTTCTTT
>TRBD1|TRBJ2-7|.|TRBV5-1
CASSKRQGKGEQYF
TGCGCCAGCAGCAAACGACAGGGAAAGGGCGAGCAGTACTTC
>TRBD1|TRBJ1-1|.|TRBV5-1
CASSLGTGFYEAFF
TGCGCCAGCAGCTTAGGGACAGGGTTTTATGAAGCTTTCTTT
>TRBD1|TRBJ1-4|few|TRBV27
CASSTWTGGNEKLFF
TGTGCCAGCAGTACCTGGACAGGGGGTAATGAAAAACTGTTTTTT
>.|TRBJ2-1|.|TRBV5-1
CASAQNNEQFF
TGCGCCAGCGCCCAGAATAATGAGCAGTTCTTC
>TRBD2|TRBJ2-1|.|TRBV29-1
CSVVLAGVREQFF
TGCAGCGTTGTACTAGCGGGAGTACGCGAGCAGTTCTTC
>.|TRBJ2-1|few|TRBV2
CASVLGDEQFF
TGTGCCAGCGTTCTAGGGGATGAGCAGTTCTTC
>.|TRBJ1-1|.|TRBV2
CASSQTGPEAFF
TGTGCCAGCAGTCAAACAGGGCCTGAAGCTTTCTTT
>TRBD2|TRBJ2-7|few|TRBV6-6
CASSYTGLAGDEQYF
TGTGCCAGCAGTTACACCGGACTAGCGGGCGATGAGCAGTACTTC
>.|TRBJ2-7|.|TRBV6-5
CASSYYGTLEEQYF
TGTGCCAGCAGTTACTACGGGACTCTCGAGGAGCAGTACTTC
>TRBD2|TRBJ2-5|.|TRBV29-1
CSVATSGIQETQYF
TGCAGCGTTGCAACTAGCGGGATCCAAGAGACCCAGTACTTC
>.|TRBJ2-1|few|TRBV6-1
CASSERGTVVNEQFF
TGTGCCAGCAGTGAAAGGGGCACCGTGGTCAATGAGCAGTTCTTC
>.|TRBJ1-2|few|TRBV28
CASRAPGEKGYGYTF
TGTGCCAGCCGGGCTCCGGGGGAAAAGGGCTATGGCTACACCTTC
>TRBD2|TRBJ2-2|few|TRBV30
CARGGYTGELFF
TGTGCCCGGGGGGGCTACACCGGGGAGCTGTTTTTT
>TRBD1|TRBJ2-5|few|TRBV6-5
CASRRTGTGGETQYF
TGTGCCAGCAGAAGGACAGGGACGGGCGGAGAGACCCAGTACTTC
>.|TRBJ2-3|few|TRBV6-1
CASMIGRDFREYF
TGTGCCAGCATGATAGGAAGGGACTTTCGGGAGTATTTT
>.|TRBJ1-5|.|TRBV6-5
CASSSGTKQPQHF
TGTGCCAGCAGTTCCGGGACAAAACAGCCCCAGCATTTT
>.|TRBJ1-2|few|TRBV6-5
CASSDAGERYGYTF
TGTGCCAGCAGTGACGCAGGGGAGAGATATGGCTACACCTTC